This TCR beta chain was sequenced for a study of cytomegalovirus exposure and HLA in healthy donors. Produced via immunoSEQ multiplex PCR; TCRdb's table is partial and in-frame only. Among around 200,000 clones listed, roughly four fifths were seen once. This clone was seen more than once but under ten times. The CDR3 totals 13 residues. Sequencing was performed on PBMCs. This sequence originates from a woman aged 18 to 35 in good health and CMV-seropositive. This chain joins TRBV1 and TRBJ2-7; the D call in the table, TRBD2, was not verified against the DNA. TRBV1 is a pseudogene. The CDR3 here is CTSSQVVGYEQYF. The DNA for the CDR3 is TGCACCAGCAGCCAAGTGGTCGGTTACGAGCAGTACTTC.